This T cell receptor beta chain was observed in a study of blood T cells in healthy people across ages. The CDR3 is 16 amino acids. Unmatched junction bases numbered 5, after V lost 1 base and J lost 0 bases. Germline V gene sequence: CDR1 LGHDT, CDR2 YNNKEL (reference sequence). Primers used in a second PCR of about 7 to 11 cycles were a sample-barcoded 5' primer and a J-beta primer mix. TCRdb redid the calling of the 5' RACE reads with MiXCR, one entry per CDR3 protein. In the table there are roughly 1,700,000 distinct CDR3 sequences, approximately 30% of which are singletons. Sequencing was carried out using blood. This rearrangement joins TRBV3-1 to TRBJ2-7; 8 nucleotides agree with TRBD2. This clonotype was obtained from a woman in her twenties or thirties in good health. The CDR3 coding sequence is TGTGCCAGCAGCCAAGCTGCGACTAGCGCCTCCTACGAGCAGTACTTC. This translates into CASSQAATSASYEQYF.